What follows is one T cell receptor beta chain and its context. Its antigen is undetermined. The data belong to a study of T cell responses to AZD1222 COVID-19 vaccine. The study's findings and limits: Baseline serostatus was positive in only a handful of AZD1222 recipients. Mapped onto spike, vaccine-associated CD4 TCRs spanned it and were dominant at 160-218 and 743-854.

The assay was immunoSEQ multiplex PCR, and TCRdb's table has in-frame clones only and misses some. Altogether about 140,000 clones are present, around 92% being singletons, with the ten largest covering just under 3%. The CDR3 totals 17 residues. Germline V gives CDR1 LGHNA, CDR2 YSLEER. Trimming left V 0 bases short and J 1 base short, with 15 bases between. V usage is TRBV4-3 and J usage is TRBJ1-1, with a weak D call TRBD1 (6 bases). Sequencing was performed on peripheral blood, taken on day 0 of AZD1222 vaccination. This clonotype originated in an adult in good health. This chain's CDR3 is CASSQDLTGWTNTEAFF. For the CDR3, the DNA is TGCGCCAGCAGCCAAGATCTTACAGGGTGGACGAACACTGAAGCTTTCTTT.